Following are 9 T cell receptor beta chains from one sample sequenced in a study of early T cells in non-severe SARS-CoV-2 infection. A single record per CDR3 protein comes from TCRdb applying MiXCR to the 5' RACE reads. The sample contains about 57,000 distinct CDR3 sequences, 8% to 10% of which appear only once. Sequencing was carried out using whole blood. The source of these receptors is an adult who was a healthcare worker with PCR-confirmed SARS-CoV-2 infection or an uninfected control (not recorded which).

V usage is TRBV23-1 and J usage is TRBJ2-7; no clear D. TRBV23-1 is labeled an ORF, and its function is uncertain. Trimming took off 2 bases at V and 4 bases at J, with 9 bases between the two ends. This CDR3 spans 13 amino acids. CDR3 sequence: CASSQRDLYEQYF. As DNA, the CDR3 is TGCGCCAGCAGTCAACGCGACTTGTACGAGCAGTACTTC.

This clonotype was seen repeatedly, ten times or more. The chain combines TRBV15 with TRBJ2-7; D gene uncertain. There are 15 residues in the CDR3. Germline V gives CDR1 LNHNV, CDR2 YYDKDF (reference sequence). V lost 0 bases, J lost 2 bases, and 11 bases lay in between. The CDR3 spells CATSRDPAGTYEQYF. The CDR3 nucleotides are TGTGCCACCAGCAGAGATCCCGCTGGAACCTACGAGCAGTACTTC.

This clonotype has only a few counts. Here the CDR3 omits its conserved ending phenylalanine or tryptophan, so a read error is the likely source. This chain links TRBV2 with TRBJ2-5, with TRBD1 matching over 8 bases. This CDR3 has 14 residues. Germline CDR1 reads SNHLY; CDR2 reads FYNNEI. CDR3 coding DNA: TGTGTCAGCAGTACAGACAGGGGCCAAGAGACCCAGTACGTC. This sequence encodes CVSSTDRGQETQYV.

CDR3 DNA sequence: TGCAGCGTTGAGCCCCCTTTGGCTAGCGATCCCTACGAGCAGTACTTC. Protein: CSVEPPLASDPYEQYF. V usage is TRBV29-1 and J usage is TRBJ2-7; D is possibly TRBD2 (6 bases). The CDR3 has 16 residues. Germline assignment: CDR1 SQVTM and CDR2 ANQGSEA. V lost 3 bases and J 2 bases, leaving 20 bases between the germline ends.

This clonotype has at least ten counts. This chain connects TRBV12-3 or TRBV12-4 to TRBJ2-2, with 12 positions matching TRBD2. Trimming cost V 4 bases and J 7 bases; bases outside gene matches: 4. This CDR3 comprises 15 residues. The CDR3 coding sequence is TGTGCCAGCAGTTCTAGCGGGAGGGCCCACGGGGAGCTGTTTTTT. Its protein product is CASSSSGRAHGELFF.

This clonotype came up a few times. The chain employs TRBV7-2 and TRBJ2-2; D gene unclear. V was clipped by 5 bases and J by 6 bases, with 7 bases between them. Germline assignment: CDR1 SGHTA and CDR2 FQGNSA. This CDR3 spans 12 amino acids. CDR3 loop: CASSADAGELFF. The CDR3 bases are TGTGCCAGCAGCGCGGACGCCGGGGAGCTGTTTTTT.

This clonotype occurred a few times. The chain employs TRBV20-1 and TRBJ2-7; 11 bases fit TRBD2. V was pared by 7 bases and J by 2 bases, with 4 bases of the junction left unmatched. This CDR3 contains 13 residues. CDR1 and CDR2 from the germline V gene are DFQATT and SNEGSKA (reference sequence). The chain's CDR3 is CSVISGRAYEQYF. The CDR3 DNA is TGCAGTGTCATTAGCGGGAGGGCCTACGAGCAGTACTTC.

V and J are TRBV3-1 and TRBJ2-2; 8 bases are shared with TRBD1. Germline CDR1 is LGHDT and CDR2 is YNNKEL (reference sequence). This CDR3 has 14 residues. Trimming removed 4 bases from V and 8 bases from J; junction bases left unmatched: 6. DNA for the CDR3: TGTGCCAGCAGCCCAACAGGGGGTTCGGGGGAGCTGTTTTTT. Translating gives CASSPTGGSGELFF.

This clonotype was counted ten times or more. The V call is TRBV20-1, the J call TRBJ2-1; D perhaps matches TRBD2 (5 bases). The germline gives CDR1 DFQATT, CDR2 SNEGSKA (reference sequence). With 5 bases removed from V and 0 bases from J, the gap between germline ends came to 14 bases. The CDR3 extends over 15 amino acids. The CDR3 DNA reads as TGCAGTGCTGACCTTGGACTTACCTCCTACAATGAGCAGTTCTTC. It translates to CSADLGLTSYNEQFF.